This T cell receptor (beta chain) came from a study of shared clonotypes between healthy human individuals. Profiling relied on immunoSEQ multiplex PCR, and the TCRdb table lists in-frame clones only, not all of them. This repertoire shows about half a million clones, around 73% found once; its top ten account for about 11%. CDR1 and CDR2 (germline): LNHDA, SQIVND (reference sequence). V lost 6 bases and J 4 bases, leaving 16 bases between the germline ends. The CDR3 covers 16 residues. The TCR sequence derives from a woman aged 35 to 49 in good health. Some clones in this sample may be carry-over from other donors' samples. Sequencing used PBMCs. The V and J genes are TRBV19 and TRBJ2-6; tentative D call: TRBD1 (6 bases). Here the CDR3 DNA reads TGTGCCAGTAGAAACCTCCAGGGGCCCGGGGCCAACGTCCTGACTTTC. Amino acid sequence: CASRNLQGPGANVLTF.